This T cell receptor beta chain was retrieved from a study of cytomegalovirus exposure and HLA in healthy donors. Turning to this clone: What it binds is unknown.

A multiplex PCR was run with 60 Vbeta primers and 13 Jbeta primers. TCRdb's table, derived via immunoSEQ multiplex PCR, lists solely in-frame clones and lacks some. The sample lists some 60,000 clones; 80% were seen once. Study-wide findings and caveats: Follow-up analysis seemed to connect common viral pathogens with several of the most significant clusters identified. Later analysis placed DRB1 highest and HLA-C lowest in TCR association rates, which differed by HLA locus. Analysis was performed later, and it showed HLA-associated TCR beta chains to be more clonally expanded than equally common others. Most of the TCR beta V segments (in an earlier analysis) were productive either about 87% or about 30% of the time.

This CDR3 has 15 residues. From germline, CDR1 is SGDLS and CDR2 YYNGEE. V was cut by 1 base and J by 0 bases, with 8 bases left in between. The V gene is TRBV9, the J gene TRBJ2-1; TRBD2 is a possible D gene (5 bases). The sequencing sample was made of PBMCs. This sequence was found in a woman aged 40 to 49 in good health and CMV-seronegative. The CDR3 here is CASSVLGSSYNEQFF. CDR3 sequence (DNA): TGTGCCAGCAGCGTACTAGGGAGCTCCTACAATGAGCAGTTCTTC.